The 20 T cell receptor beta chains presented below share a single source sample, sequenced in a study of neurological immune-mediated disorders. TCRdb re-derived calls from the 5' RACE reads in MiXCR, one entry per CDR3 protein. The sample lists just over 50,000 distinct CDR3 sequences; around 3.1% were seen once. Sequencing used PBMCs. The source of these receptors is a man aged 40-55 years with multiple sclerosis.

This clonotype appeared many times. The CDR3: CATSEDRSTDTQYF. CDR3 nucleotides: TGTGCCACCAGCGAAGATCGGAGCACAGATACGCAGTATTTT. The rearrangement joins TRBV2 to TRBJ2-3; D ambiguous. The length of the CDR3 is 14 residues. The V and J ends lost 10 bases and 0 bases respectively, with 14 bases between them. In germline, CDR1 is SNHLY, CDR2 FYNNEI.

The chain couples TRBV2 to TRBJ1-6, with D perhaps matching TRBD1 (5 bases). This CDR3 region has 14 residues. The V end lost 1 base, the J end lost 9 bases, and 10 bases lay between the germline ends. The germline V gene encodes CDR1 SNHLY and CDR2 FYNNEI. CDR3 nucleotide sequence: TGTGCCAGCAGTGAAGTGGGGGTCAGTTCACCCCTCCACTTT. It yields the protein CASSEVGVSSPLHF.

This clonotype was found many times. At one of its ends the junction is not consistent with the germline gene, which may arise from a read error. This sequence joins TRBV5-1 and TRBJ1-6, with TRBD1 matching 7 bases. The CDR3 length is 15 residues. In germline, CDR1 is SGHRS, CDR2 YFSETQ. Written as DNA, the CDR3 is TGCGCCAGCAGCTTGGAAACAGGGGTAGGATCACCCCTCAACTTT. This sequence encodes CASSLETGVGSPLNF.

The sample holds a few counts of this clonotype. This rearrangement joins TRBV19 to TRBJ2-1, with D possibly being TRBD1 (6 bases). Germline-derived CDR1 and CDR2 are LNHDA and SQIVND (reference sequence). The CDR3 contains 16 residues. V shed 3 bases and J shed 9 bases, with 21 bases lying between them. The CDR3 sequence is CASSIRGQPQSGEQFF. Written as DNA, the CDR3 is TGTGCCAGTAGTATCAGGGGTCAGCCTCAATCCGGTGAGCAGTTCTTC.

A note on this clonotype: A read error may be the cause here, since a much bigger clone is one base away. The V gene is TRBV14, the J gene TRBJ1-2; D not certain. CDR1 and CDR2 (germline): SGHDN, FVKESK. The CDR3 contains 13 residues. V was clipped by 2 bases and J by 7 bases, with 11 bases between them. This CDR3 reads CASSQKGGSGYTF. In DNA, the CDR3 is TGTGCCAGCAGCCAAAAGGGCGGGAGTGGCTACACCTTC.

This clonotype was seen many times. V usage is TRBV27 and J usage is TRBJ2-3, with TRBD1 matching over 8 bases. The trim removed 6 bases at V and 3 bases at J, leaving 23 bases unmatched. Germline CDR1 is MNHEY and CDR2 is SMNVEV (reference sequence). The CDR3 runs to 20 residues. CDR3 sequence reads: CASRYNLIVTGGKSTDTQYF. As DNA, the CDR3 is TGTGCCAGCAGATACAACCTCATCGTCACAGGGGGTAAAAGTACAGATACGCAGTATTTT.

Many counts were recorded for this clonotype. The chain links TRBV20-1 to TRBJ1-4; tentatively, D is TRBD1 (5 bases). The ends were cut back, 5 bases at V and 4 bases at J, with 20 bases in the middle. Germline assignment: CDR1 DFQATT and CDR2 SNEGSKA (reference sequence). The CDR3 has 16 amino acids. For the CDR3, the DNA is TGCAGTGCTCCTGGGGCAACACGGGGCTTTAATGAAAAACTGTTTTTT. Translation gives CSAPGATRGFNEKLFF.

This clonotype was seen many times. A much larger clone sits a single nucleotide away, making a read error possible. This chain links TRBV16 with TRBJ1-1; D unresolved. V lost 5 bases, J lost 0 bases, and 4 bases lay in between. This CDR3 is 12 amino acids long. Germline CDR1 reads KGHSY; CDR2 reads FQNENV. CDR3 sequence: CASSKLNTEAFF. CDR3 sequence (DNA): TGTGCCAGCAGCAAGTTGAACACTGAAGCTTTCTTT. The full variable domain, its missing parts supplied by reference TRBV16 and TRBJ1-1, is GEEVAQTPKHLVRGEGQKAKLYCAPIKGHSYVFWYQQVLKNEFKFLISFQNENVFDETGMPKERFSAKCLPNSPCSLEIQATKLEDSAVYFCASSKLNTEAFFGQGTRLTVV.

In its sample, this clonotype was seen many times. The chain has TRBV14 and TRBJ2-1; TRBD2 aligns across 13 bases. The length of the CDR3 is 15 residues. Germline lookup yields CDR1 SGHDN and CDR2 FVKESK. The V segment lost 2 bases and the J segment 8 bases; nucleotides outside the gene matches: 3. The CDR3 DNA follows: TGTGCCAGCAGCCAAAATGGACTAGCGGGGGATGAGCAGTTCTTC. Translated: CASSQNGLAGDEQFF.

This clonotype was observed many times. CDR3 nucleotides: TGTGCCAGCAGTGCCGGACAGGGCCTGGAGACCCAGTACTTC. Translation gives CASSAGQGLETQYF. The gene calls are TRBV2 and TRBJ2-5; 8 nucleotides match TRBD1. The V and J ends lost 4 bases and 5 bases, in that order; junction bases with no gene match: 6. CDR1 is SNHLY, CDR2 FYNNEI, per germline. The CDR3 spans 14 residues.

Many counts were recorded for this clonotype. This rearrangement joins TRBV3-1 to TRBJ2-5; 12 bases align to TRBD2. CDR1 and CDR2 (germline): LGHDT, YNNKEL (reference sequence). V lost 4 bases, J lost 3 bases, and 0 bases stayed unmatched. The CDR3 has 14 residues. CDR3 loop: CASSPSGGEETQYF. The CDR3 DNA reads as TGTGCCAGCAGCCCTAGCGGGGGGGAAGAGACCCAGTACTTC.

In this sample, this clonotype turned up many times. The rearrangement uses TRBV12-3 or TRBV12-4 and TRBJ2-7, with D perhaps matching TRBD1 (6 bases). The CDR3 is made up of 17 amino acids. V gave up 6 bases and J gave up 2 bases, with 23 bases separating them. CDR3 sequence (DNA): TGTGCCAGCAGCTTCCTAACCGCCCGAGACAGGCCCTACGAGCAGTACTTC. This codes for CASSFLTARDRPYEQYF.

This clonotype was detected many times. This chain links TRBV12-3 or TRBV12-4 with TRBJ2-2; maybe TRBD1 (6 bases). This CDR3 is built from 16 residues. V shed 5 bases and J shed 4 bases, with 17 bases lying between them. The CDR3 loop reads CASSIEGGSFTGELFF. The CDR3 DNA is TGTGCCAGCAGTATAGAAGGGGGATCATTCACCGGGGAGCTGTTTTTT.

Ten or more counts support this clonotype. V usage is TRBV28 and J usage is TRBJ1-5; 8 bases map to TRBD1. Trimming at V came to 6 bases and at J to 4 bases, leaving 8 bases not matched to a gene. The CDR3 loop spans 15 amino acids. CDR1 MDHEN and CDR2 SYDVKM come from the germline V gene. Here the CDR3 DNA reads TGTGCCAGCAGCACACGGACAGGGCAGAATCAGCCCCAGCATTTT. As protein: CASSTRTGQNQPQHF. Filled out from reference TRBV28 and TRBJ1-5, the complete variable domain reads DVKVTQSSRYLVKRTGEKVFLECVQDMDHENMFWYRQDPGLGLRLIYFSYDVKMKEKGDIPEGYSVSREKKERFSLILESASTNQTSMYLCASSTRTGQNQPQHFGDGTRLSIL.

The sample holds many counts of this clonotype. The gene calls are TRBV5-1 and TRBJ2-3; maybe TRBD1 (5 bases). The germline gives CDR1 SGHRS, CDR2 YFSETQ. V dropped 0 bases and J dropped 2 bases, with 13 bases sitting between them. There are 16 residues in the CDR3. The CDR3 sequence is CASSLEGRANTDTQYF. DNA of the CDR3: TGCGCCAGCAGCTTGGAAGGCAGGGCGAACACAGATACGCAGTATTTT.

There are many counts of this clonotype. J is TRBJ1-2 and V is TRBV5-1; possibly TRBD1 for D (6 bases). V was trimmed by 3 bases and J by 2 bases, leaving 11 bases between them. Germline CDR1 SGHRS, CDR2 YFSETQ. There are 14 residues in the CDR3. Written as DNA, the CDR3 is TGCGCCAGCAGCTCCGCGGGGGCCAACTATGGCTACACCTTC. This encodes CASSSAGANYGYTF.

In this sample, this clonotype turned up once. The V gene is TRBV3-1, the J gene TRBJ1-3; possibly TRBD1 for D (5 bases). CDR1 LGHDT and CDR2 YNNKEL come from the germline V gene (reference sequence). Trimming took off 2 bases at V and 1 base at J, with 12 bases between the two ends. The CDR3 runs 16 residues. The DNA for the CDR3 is TGTGCCAGCAGCCAATATAGGGACGTATCTGGAAACACCATATATTTT. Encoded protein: CASSQYRDVSGNTIYF.

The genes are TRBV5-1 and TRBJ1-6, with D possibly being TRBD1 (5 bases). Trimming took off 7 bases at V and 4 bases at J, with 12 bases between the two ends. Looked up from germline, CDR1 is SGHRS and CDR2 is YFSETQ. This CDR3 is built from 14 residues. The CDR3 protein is CASALWGYNSPLHF. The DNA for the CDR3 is TGCGCCAGCGCGTTGTGGGGGTATAATTCACCCCTCCACTTT.

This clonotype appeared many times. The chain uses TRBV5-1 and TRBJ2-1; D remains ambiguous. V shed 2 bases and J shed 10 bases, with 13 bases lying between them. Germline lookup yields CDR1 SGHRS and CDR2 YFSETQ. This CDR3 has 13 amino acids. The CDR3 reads CASSFRTASEQFF. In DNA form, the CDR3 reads TGCGCCAGCAGCTTTCGGACGGCCTCGGAGCAGTTCTTC.

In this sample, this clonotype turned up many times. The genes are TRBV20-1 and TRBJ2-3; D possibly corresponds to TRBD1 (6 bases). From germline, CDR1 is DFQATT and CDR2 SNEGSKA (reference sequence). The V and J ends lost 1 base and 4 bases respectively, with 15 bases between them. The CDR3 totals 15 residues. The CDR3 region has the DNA TGCAGTGCTAGAGTCCCCCAACAGGGCGCAGATACGCAGTATTTT. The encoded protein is CSARVPQQGADTQYF.